These T cell receptor beta chains were read from a single sample in a study of cytomegalovirus exposure and HLA in healthy donors. Profiling relied on immunoSEQ multiplex PCR, and the TCRdb table lists in-frame clones only, not all of them. The sample gives 200,000 to 250,000 clones, around nine tenths of which show up once; around 1% is in the top ten. The sequencing input was PBMCs. Receptors were obtained from a woman aged 18-35 years in good health and CMV-seronegative. Both conserved end residues are part of each CDR3. The D gene is left open where the match is weak. Rows may omit the clone size; those that give it use once, few, many or a size class.

d_call,j_call,cdr3_length,v_call,clone_size,cdr3_aa,cdr3_nt
.,TRBJ2-3,15,TRBV18,.,CASSPSTDAGDTQYF,TGTGCCAGCTCACCATCAACTGACGCAGGGGATACGCAGTATTTT
TRBD2,TRBJ2-3,19,TRBV23-1,.,CASSQSLLADPREADTQYF,TGCGCCAGCAGTCAATCATTACTAGCGGACCCCAGGGAGGCAGATACGCAGTATTTT
.,TRBJ1-4,13,TRBV11-2,.,CAFFLASKEKLFF,TGTGCCTTTTTTTTGGCTTCAAAGGAAAAACTGTTTTTT
.,TRBJ2-3,11,TRBV9,.,CASSGGDTQYF,TGTGCCAGCAGTGGAGGGGATACGCAGTATTTT
.,TRBJ2-1,17,TRBV7-8,.,CASSFTSRRLVSDEQFF,TGTGCCAGCAGCTTTACAAGTAGGAGGCTAGTTTCGGATGAGCAGTTCTTC
.,TRBJ1-4,14,TRBV6-5,.,CASTTSRRNEKLFF,TGTGCCAGCACCACCTCGCGGCGTAATGAAAAACTGTTTTTT
.,TRBJ2-7,12,TRBV6-1,few,CASRQGAYEQYF,TGTGCCAGCAGACAAGGAGCCTACGAGCAGTACTTC
.,TRBJ1-2,15,TRBV6-5,.,CATHTPQEGRGGYTF,TGTGCCACACATACCCCCCAGGAAGGCCGGGGTGGCTACACCTTC
.,TRBJ2-1,11,TRBV5-6,.,CASSLGGEQFF,TGTGCCAGCAGCTTGGGAGGTGAGCAGTTCTTC
.,TRBJ2-7,13,TRBV10-1,.,CASSDRDPYEQYF,TGCGCCAGCAGTGACCGGGATCCCTACGAGCAGTACTTC
TRBD2,TRBJ2-1,15,TRBV7-3,.,CASSLLAGVYNEQFF,TGTGCCAGCAGCTTATTAGCGGGAGTCTACAATGAGCAGTTCTTC
TRBD2,TRBJ2-3,23,TRBV4-2,.,CASSQESMALAGVIMRSGNTQYF,TGTGCCAGCAGCCAAGAGAGTATGGCGCTAGCGGGAGTTATTATGAGGAGTGGGAATACGCAGTATTTT
.,TRBJ1-3,14,TRBV5-4,.,CASSLGGGGNTIYF,TGTGCCAGCAGCTTGGGGGGAGGAGGAAACACCATATATTTT
.,TRBJ1-2,13,TRBV10-1,once,CASSEFQNYGYTF,TGCGCCAGCAGTGAGTTCCAGAACTATGGCTACACCTTC
TRBD2,TRBJ2-1,17,TRBV5-4,.,CASSLLYSGGGGNEQFF,TGTGCCAGCAGCTTGCTTTATTCGGGAGGGGGTGGAAATGAGCAGTTCTTC
TRBD2,TRBJ2-1,20,TRBV18,.,CASSPGMGTSGTISYNEQFF,TGTGCCAGCTCACCAGGGATGGGGACTAGCGGTACCATCTCCTACAATGAGCAGTTCTTC
TRBD2,TRBJ2-7,16,TRBV4-2,.,CASSPGALAGVYEQYF,TGTGCCAGCAGTCCAGGAGCCCTAGCGGGAGTTTACGAGCAGTACTTC
.,TRBJ2-2,17,TRBV6-1,.,CASSEQGLLASTGELFF,TGTGCCAGCAGTGAACAAGGGTTACTAGCAAGCACCGGGGAGCTGTTTTTT
.,TRBJ1-5,16,TRBV4-1,.,CASSQEIVGGIQPQHF,TGCGCCAGCAGCCAAGAGATCGTAGGGGGAATTCAGCCCCAGCATTTT
.,TRBJ2-2,17,TRBV4-1,.,CASSQGRGSANTGELFF,TGCGCCAGCAGCCAGGGACGGGGGAGCGCGAACACCGGGGAGCTGTTTTTT
TRBD1,TRBJ2-3,16,TRBV7-9,.,CASSPLAGTGLGTQYF,TGTGCCAGCAGCCCTCTAGCCGGGACAGGGTTAGGTACGCAGTATTTT
.,TRBJ1-5,14,TRBV19,.,CASREQGTRQPQHF,TGTGCCAGTAGAGAGCAGGGGACCCGTCAGCCCCAGCATTTT
.,TRBJ1-2,15,TRBV10-3,.,CAISESIGLGDGYTF,TGTGCCATCAGTGAGTCGATCGGATTAGGGGATGGCTACACCTTC
.,TRBJ2-5,14,TRBV6-6,.,CASSYSIAEETQYF,TGTGCCAGCAGTTACTCGATCGCAGAAGAGACCCAGTACTTC
TRBD1,TRBJ2-2,15,TRBV11-2,once,CASSLGQGETGELFF,TGTGCCAGCAGTCTAGGACAGGGGGAAACCGGGGAGCTGTTTTTT
.,TRBJ1-2,14,TRBV28,.,CASSLLEGNYGYTF,TGTGCCAGCAGTTTATTAGAGGGAAACTATGGCTACACCTTC
TRBD1,TRBJ1-1,17,TRBV13,.,CASSQGGYVGVNTEAFF,TGTGCCAGCAGCCAGGGGGGCTACGTAGGGGTGAACACTGAAGCTTTCTTT
.,TRBJ2-7,18,TRBV10-1,.,CASSESKSAGRTYDWQYF,TGCGCCAGCAGTGAGTCGAAGTCGGCGGGGAGAACCTACGATTGGCAGTACTTC
.,TRBJ2-3,14,TRBV6-5,once,CASRPRGAADTQYF,TGTGCCAGCAGGCCCCGGGGGGCGGCAGATACGCAGTATTTT
TRBD2,TRBJ2-1,18,TRBV7-6,.,CASSLSLRRSGYYNEQFF,TGTGCCAGCAGCTTAAGTCTACGACGTAGCGGGTATTACAATGAGCAGTTCTTC
.,TRBJ2-5,14,TRBV10-1,.,CASSTTGQQETQYF,TGCGCCAGCAGTACGACAGGCCAACAGGAGACCCAGTACTTC
.,TRBJ2-5,15,TRBV6-1,.,CASRGRQGGQETQYF,TGTGCCAGCAGGGGTAGACAAGGGGGCCAAGAGACCCAGTACTTC
TRBD2,TRBJ2-7,14,TRBV7-2,.,CASSPLAGVYEQYF,TGTGCCAGCAGCCCTCTAGCGGGGGTCTACGAGCAGTACTTC
.,TRBJ1-2,12,TRBV6-6,.,CASRHREGGYTF,TGTGCCAGCAGGCATCGGGAGGGAGGCTACACCTTC
TRBD1,TRBJ1-1,12,TRBV18,.,CASSPRQGEAFF,TGTGCCAGCTCGCCAAGACAGGGAGAAGCTTTCTTT
TRBD2,TRBJ2-3,16,TRBV27,.,CASRPALAGFADTQYF,TGTGCCAGCAGGCCCGCCCTAGCGGGATTCGCAGATACGCAGTATTTT
TRBD1,TRBJ1-6,15,TRBV7-9,.,CASSRTGSKLSPLHF,TGTGCCAGCAGCCGGACAGGGTCCAAACTTTCACCCCTCCACTTT
.,TRBJ2-7,11,TRBV2,once,CASRPLLGEYF,TGTGCCAGCAGGCCACTTCTCGGGGAGTACTTC
TRBD1,TRBJ2-2,15,TRBV29-1,.,CSVALGQGHTGELFF,TGCAGCGTGGCCTTGGGACAGGGACACACCGGGGAGCTGTTTTTT
.,TRBJ2-7,15,TRBV7-9,.,CASSYAGTPSLEQYF,TGTGCCAGCAGCTACGCCGGGACACCTTCTCTGGAGCAGTACTTC
.,TRBJ2-2,15,TRBV5-1,.,CASSSSGITTGELFF,TGCGCCAGCAGCAGTTCAGGGATCACCACCGGGGAGCTGTTTTTT
.,TRBJ2-7,16,TRBV21-1,.,CASSKDLGQGAGEQYF,TGTGCCAGCAGCAAAGATTTGGGACAGGGGGCGGGCGAGCAGTACTTC
.,TRBJ1-4,16,TRBV5-1,.,CASSLGAGAANEKLFF,TGCGCCAGCAGCTTGGGGGCAGGGGCGGCTAATGAAAAACTGTTTTTT
.,TRBJ1-6,16,TRBV27,.,CASSLQGPHSLSPLHF,TGTGCCAGCAGTTTACAGGGGCCACATTCCCTTTCACCCCTCCACTTT
.,TRBJ2-7,12,TRBV5-6,.,CASSLGGVEQYF,TGTGCCAGCAGCTTGGGAGGAGTCGAGCAGTACTTC
TRBD1,TRBJ1-1,16,TRBV5-1,.,CASSLATTGWITEAFF,TGCGCCAGCAGCTTGGCAACGACAGGGTGGATCACTGAAGCTTTCTTT
.,TRBJ1-3,11,TRBV5-8,.,CASSWGDTIYF,TGTGCCAGCAGCTGGGGGGACACCATATATTTT